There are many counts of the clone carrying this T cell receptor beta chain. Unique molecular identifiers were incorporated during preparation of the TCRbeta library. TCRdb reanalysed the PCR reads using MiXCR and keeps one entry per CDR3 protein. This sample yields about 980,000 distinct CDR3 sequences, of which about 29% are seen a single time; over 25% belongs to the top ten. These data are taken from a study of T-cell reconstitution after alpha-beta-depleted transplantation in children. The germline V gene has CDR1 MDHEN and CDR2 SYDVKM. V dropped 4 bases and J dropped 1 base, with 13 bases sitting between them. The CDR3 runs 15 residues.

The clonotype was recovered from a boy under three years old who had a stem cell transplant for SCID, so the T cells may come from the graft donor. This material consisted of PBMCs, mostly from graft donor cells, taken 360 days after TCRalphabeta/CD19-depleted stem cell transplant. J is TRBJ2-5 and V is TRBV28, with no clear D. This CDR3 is CASSSRTEAQETQYF. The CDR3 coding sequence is TGTGCCAGCAGTTCCCGGACGGAAGCCCAAGAGACCCAGTACTTC.